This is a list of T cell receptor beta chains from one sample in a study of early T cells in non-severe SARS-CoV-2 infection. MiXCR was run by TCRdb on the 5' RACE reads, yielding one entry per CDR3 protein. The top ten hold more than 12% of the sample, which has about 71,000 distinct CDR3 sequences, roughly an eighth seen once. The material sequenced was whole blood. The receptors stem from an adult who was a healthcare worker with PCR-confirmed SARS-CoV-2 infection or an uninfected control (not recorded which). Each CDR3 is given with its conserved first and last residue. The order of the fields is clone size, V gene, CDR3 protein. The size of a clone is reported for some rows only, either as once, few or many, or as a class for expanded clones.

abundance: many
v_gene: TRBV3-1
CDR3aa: CASSQVPQGAYDSPLHF

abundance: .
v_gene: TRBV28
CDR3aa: CASYPPSGVYNEQFF

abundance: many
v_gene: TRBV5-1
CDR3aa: CASSREGQINSPLHF

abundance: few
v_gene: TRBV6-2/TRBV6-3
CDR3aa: CASRRIRDRPYEQYF

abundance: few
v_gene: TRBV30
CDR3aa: CAWSKGTGEYF

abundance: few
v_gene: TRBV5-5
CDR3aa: CASSLDPRGGEPQHF

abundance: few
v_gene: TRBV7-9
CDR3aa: CASTPWTAGTEAFF

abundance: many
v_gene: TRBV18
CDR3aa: CASSSGGNSPLHF

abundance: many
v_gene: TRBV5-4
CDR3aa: CASSLAGGGGYTF

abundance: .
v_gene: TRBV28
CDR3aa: CASSFIPGQSSGNTIYF

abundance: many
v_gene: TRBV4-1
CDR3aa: CASSQGGGTGGMNTEAFF

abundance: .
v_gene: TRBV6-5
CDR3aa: CASSYSGRLHTEAFF

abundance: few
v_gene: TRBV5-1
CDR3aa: CASSKGDTEAFF

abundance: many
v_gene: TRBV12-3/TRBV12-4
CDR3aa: CASSFAAYNSPLHF

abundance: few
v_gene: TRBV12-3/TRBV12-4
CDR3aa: CASSPDRALFF

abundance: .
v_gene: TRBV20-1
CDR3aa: CSARPSPLLNLYLAKNIQYF

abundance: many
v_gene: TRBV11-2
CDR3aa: CASSPNPSSPPSTDTQYF

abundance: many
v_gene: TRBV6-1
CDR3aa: CASSPGQGADTQYF

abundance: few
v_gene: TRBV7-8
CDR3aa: CASSLEYGDSYYTEAFF

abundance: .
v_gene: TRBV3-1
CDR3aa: CASSHSFEQYF

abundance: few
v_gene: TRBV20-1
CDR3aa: CSARDLRRSSYNSPLHF

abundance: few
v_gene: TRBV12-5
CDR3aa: CASTNLLGPILQETQYF